This entry lists 9 T cell receptor beta chains sequenced from one sample in a study of blood T cell repertoires in COVID-19. Data came from immunoSEQ multiplex PCR; TCRdb stores just in-frame clones and leaves some out. The sample has about 60,000 clones; about 89% are singletons. Sample: peripheral blood. Source of these receptors: a human donor in a cohort sampled during active COVID-19.

The genes are TRBV2 and TRBJ2-3; TRBD2 matches at 8 bases. CDR1 and CDR2 (germline): SNHLY, FYNNEI. After removal of 5 bases from V and 7 bases from J, the junction contained 8 bases not matched to a gene. This CDR3 comprises 14 residues. The CDR3 coding sequence is TGTGCCAGCAGTATCCTAACTAGCGGCAATACGCAGTATTTT. It codes for CASSILTSGNTQYF.

The rearrangement uses TRBV5-1 and TRBJ1-4, with TRBD1 matching 11 bases. After removal of 4 bases from V and 6 bases from J, the junction contained 8 bases not matched to a gene. The CDR3 consists of 16 residues. The germline CDR1 and CDR2 sequences are SGHRS and YFSETQ. The CDR3 bases are TGCGCCAGCAGCGTCCGGACAGGGGGCGGAGATGAAAAACTGTTTTTT. This sequence encodes CASSVRTGGGDEKLFF.

V is TRBV6-5 and J is TRBJ1-2, with TRBD1 matching over 7 bases. V gave up 7 bases and J gave up 4 bases; unmatched junction bases: 9. The CDR3 consists of 14 residues. Per germline, CDR1 MNHEY and CDR2 SVGAGI. CDR3 loop: CASTSGGTVYGYTF. As DNA, the CDR3 is TGTGCCAGCACTAGCGGGGGGACAGTCTATGGCTACACCTTC.

The CDR3 DNA follows: TGTGCCAGCAGCTCGACCGGGACAGGGATGCCCTCTGGGGCCAACGTCCTGACTTTC. It codes for CASSSTGTGMPSGANVLTF. The gene calls are TRBV7-2 and TRBJ2-6, with 9 bases matching TRBD1. Germline loops: CDR1 SGHTA, CDR2 FQGNSA. The CDR3 is 19 residues long. V dropped 4 bases and J dropped 0; count of bases not matched to a gene: 10.

This chain links TRBV18 with TRBJ2-3, with TRBD2 as a possible D gene (6 bases). Per the germline V gene, CDR1 is KGHSH and CDR2 is LQKENI. The germline V and J ends were trimmed by 4 bases and 6 bases, with 17 bases remaining between them. The CDR3 is 15 residues long. CDR3 DNA sequence: TGTGCCAGCTCACTCCGGGACTCCACATTGGATACGCAGTATTTT. It specifies CASSLRDSTLDTQYF.

The chain is built from TRBV5-5 and TRBJ1-1; no clear D. This CDR3 spans 16 amino acids. Germline-derived CDR1 and CDR2 are SGHKS and YYEKEE (reference sequence). Trimming stripped 1 base from V and 1 base from J, with 14 bases between. This CDR3 is CASSLLQTGANTEAFF. CDR3 coding DNA: TGTGCCAGCAGCTTGCTGCAAACGGGAGCGAACACTGAAGCTTTCTTT. Full variable domain (rest looked up from reference TRBV5-5 and TRBJ1-1): DAGVTQSPTHLIKTRGQQVTLRCSPISGHKSVSWYQQVLGQGPQFIFQYYEKEERGRGNFPDRFSARQFPNYSSELNVNALLLGDSALYLCASSLLQTGANTEAFFGQGTRLTVV.

This clone is medium-sized (0.01 to 0.1%) by share. The J gene is TRBJ2-2, the V gene TRBV6-2 or TRBV6-3; D might be TRBD1 (6 bases). Germline CDR1 is MNHEY and CDR2 is SVGEGT. CDR3 length: 14 amino acids. Between the trimmed V and J ends, which lost 5 bases and 1 base, there was a span of 8 bases. CDR3 amino acids: CASSQGRNTGELFF. CDR3 sequence (DNA): TGTGCCAGCAGTCAGGGGAGGAACACCGGGGAGCTGTTTTTT.

The rearrangement links TRBV7-2 to TRBJ1-2; D perhaps matches TRBD1 (6 bases). V lost 4 bases and J 3 bases, leaving 9 bases between the germline ends. CDR1 SGHTA and CDR2 FQGNSA come from the germline V gene. CDR3 length: 13 amino acids. The CDR3 DNA reads TGTGCCAGCAGCTCCCCAGGGGACTATGGCTACACCTTC. This encodes CASSSPGDYGYTF.

This clone was detected once. The genes are TRBV18 and TRBJ2-7; D might be TRBD2 (5 bases). Germline-derived CDR1 and CDR2 are KGHSH and LQKENI. CDR3 length: 16 amino acids. V shed 4 bases and J shed 0 bases, with 16 bases lying between them. In nucleotides, the CDR3 is TGTGCCAGCTCACTTGGTACAGTGGGGAGCTCCTACGAGCAGTACTTC. This encodes CASSLGTVGSSYEQYF. The full variable domain, its missing parts supplied by reference TRBV18 and TRBJ2-7, is NAGVMQNPRHLVRRRGQEARLRCSPMKGHSHVYWYRQLPEEGLKFMVYLQKENIIDESGMPKERFSAEFPKEGPSILRIQQVVRGDSAAYFCASSLGTVGSSYEQYFGPGTRLTVT.